This T cell receptor (beta chain) was captured in a study of T cell changes during pregnancy in multiple sclerosis. Using immunoSEQ multiplex PCR, the repertoire was profiled, and TCRdb retains in-frame clones only, with some absent. Of under 65,000 clones in the sample, over 90% were seen once. Germline CDR1 is SGHRS and CDR2 is YFSETQ. This CDR3 region has 15 residues. As to this clone: The junction does not match germline at one end; this may be a read error.

The sample here was CD8+ T cells from peripheral blood mononuclear cells, taken in the third trimester of pregnancy. This clonotype originated in a female donor with multiple sclerosis, enrolled in a pregnancy study. V usage is TRBV5-1 and J usage is TRBJ2-7; 8 positions match TRBD2. CDR3 nucleotides: TGCGCCAGCAGGGAAGGACTAGCAAGCTCCTACGGGCAGTACTTC. Residues: CASREGLASSYGQYF.